This T cell receptor (beta chain) was recorded in a study of control samples from healthy donors and cancer patients. The protocol was immunoSEQ multiplex PCR, while the TCRdb copy is restricted to in-frame clones and leaves out a portion. The sample includes 75,000 to 100,000 clones, almost 90% of them seen just once. The CDR3 covers 18 residues. V lost 2 bases, J lost 1 base, and 18 bases lay in between. From germline, CDR1 is LNHDA and CDR2 SQIVND (reference sequence). This TCR came from a man aged 30 to 45 in good health. The V and J genes are TRBV19 and TRBJ1-5, with D perhaps TRBD1 (6 bases). Sequencing was carried out using blood. As DNA, the CDR3 is TGTGCCAGTAGTATAAGGCCCAGGGGAGCGAGGAGCAATCAGCCCCAGCATTTT. Translating it yields CASSIRPRGARSNQPQHF.